The rows below give T cell receptor beta chains drawn from one sample of a study of regulatory T cells in long-lasting Graves disease. TCRdb re-analysed the multiplex PCR reads in MiXCR, keeping a single row per CDR3 protein. The sample carries about 400,000 distinct CDR3 sequences, around 15% recorded once. This sample was also put to use in a study of T cells in Graves' hyperthyroidism and ophthalmopathy.

The material was peripheral blood mononuclear cells (PBMCs), obtained at new diagnosis, from a patient treated with antithyroid drugs. Every receptor here comes from a woman under 30 with Graves disease. The CDR3 runs from the conserved cysteine through the conserved F or W. D genes are given only for firm matches. The size entry is marked missing in some rows and otherwise reads once, few, many or a size class.

v_gene,abundance,len,d_gene,j_gene,CDR3aa,CDR3nt
TRBV11-2,many,14,TRBD1,TRBJ1-2,CASSQGQAAYGYTF,TGTGCCAGCAGCCAGGGACAGGCGGCCTATGGCTACACCTTC
TRBV9,few,16,NA,TRBJ1-3,CASSVDGSGGENTIYF,TGTGCCAGCAGCGTAGACGGGAGTGGAGGGGAAAACACCATATATTTT
TRBV10-3,NA,13,NA,TRBJ1-1,CAISGDMSTEAFF,TGTGCCATCAGTGGGGATATGAGCACTGAAGCTTTCTTT
TRBV20-1,NA,16,TRBD2,TRBJ2-1,CSASGTSGNSYNEQFF,TGCAGTGCTAGTGGGACTAGCGGAAACTCCTACAATGAGCAGTTCTTC
TRBV9,NA,19,TRBD2,TRBJ2-1,CASTELAGEQKSSYNEQFF,TGTGCCAGCACCGAACTAGCGGGGGAGCAAAAAAGCTCCTACAATGAGCAGTTCTTC
TRBV5-1,many,15,TRBD1,TRBJ1-1,CASGRGQALDTEAFF,TGCGCCAGCGGACGGGGACAGGCTCTAGACACTGAAGCTTTCTTT
TRBV5-1,many,14,TRBD1,TRBJ1-2,CASSYSDRGPGYTF,TGCGCCAGCAGCTATTCGGACAGGGGTCCTGGCTACACCTTC
TRBV2,many,13,NA,TRBJ2-1,CASSREAYNEQFF,TGTGCCAGCAGTAGAGAGGCCTACAATGAGCAGTTCTTC
TRBV5-1,many,17,TRBD1,TRBJ1-3,CASSLDSTGVAGNTIYF,TGCGCCAGCAGCTTGGATTCGACAGGGGTAGCTGGAAACACCATATATTTT
TRBV30,NA,13,NA,TRBJ2-7,CAWSRSGAYEQYF,TGTGCCTGGAGTCGATCCGGGGCCTACGAGCAGTACTTC
TRBV18,once,15,TRBD1,TRBJ1-4,CASSPRGTGVEKLFF,TGTGCCAGCTCACCACGGGGAACAGGGGTTGAAAAACTGTTTTTT
TRBV7-9,many,13,NA,TRBJ2-5,CASGRGWGETQYF,TGTGCCAGCGGCCGGGGTTGGGGAGAGACCCAGTACTTC
TRBV4-1,few,15,NA,TRBJ2-1,CASSQLVGSYNEQFF,TGCGCCAGCAGCCAACTGGTGGGTTCCTACAATGAGCAGTTCTTC
TRBV6-1,NA,14,TRBD2,TRBJ2-5,CASRLAGGRETQYF,TGTGCCAGCCGACTAGCGGGAGGGAGGGAGACCCAGTACTTC
TRBV6-5,NA,15,TRBD1,TRBJ2-7,CASSYSTGLIHEQYF,TGTGCCAGCAGTTACTCGACAGGGCTTATTCACGAGCAGTACTTC
TRBV29-1,many,19,TRBD2,TRBJ2-4,CSVEAWLAGDSLAKNIQYF,TGCAGCGTTGAAGCCTGGCTAGCGGGAGATTCTTTAGCCAAAAACATTCAGTACTTC
TRBV4-1,few,15,NA,TRBJ1-2,CASSQESVDNYGYTF,TGCGCCAGCAGCCAAGAGTCGGTCGATAACTATGGCTACACCTTC
TRBV14,many,19,TRBD1,TRBJ2-7,CASSQALRDRGLISYEQYF,TGTGCCAGCAGCCAAGCCCTCCGGGACAGGGGGCTCATTTCCTACGAGCAGTACTTC
TRBV2,many,13,NA,TRBJ2-7,CASSPTRSYEQYF,TGTGCCAGCAGTCCGACTAGATCCTACGAGCAGTACTTC
TRBV13,many,20,TRBD1,TRBJ2-1,CASSTTSGTGPKRGYNEQFF,TGTGCCAGCAGCACAACTTCCGGGACAGGCCCTAAACGTGGTTACAATGAGCAGTTCTTC
TRBV7-9,many,15,TRBD1,TRBJ2-1,CASSLPDRVIDEQFF,TGTGCCAGCAGCTTACCGGACAGGGTCATCGATGAGCAGTTCTTC
TRBV5-1,NA,17,TRBD2,TRBJ2-3,CASSSQGTSGRRVTQYF,TGCGCCAGCAGCAGCCAAGGGACTAGCGGGAGAAGGGTTACGCAGTATTTT
TRBV11-3,many,15,NA,TRBJ2-5,CASSTGDRTQETQYF,TGTGCCAGCAGCACGGGGGACAGAACCCAAGAGACCCAGTACTTC
TRBV20-1,few,14,TRBD1,TRBJ2-1,CSAKGQGNNNEQFF,TGCAGTGCTAAAGGACAGGGGAATAACAATGAGCAGTTCTTC
TRBV7-6,many,17,TRBD2,TRBJ2-3,CASSLVLTAGVADTQYF,TGTGCCAGCAGCTTAGTTCTCACTGCGGGAGTGGCAGATACGCAGTATTTT
TRBV10-3,few,14,TRBD1,TRBJ1-1,CAIGKTGSGTEAFF,TGTGCCATCGGAAAGACAGGGTCGGGGACTGAAGCTTTCTTT
TRBV11-2,many,18,NA,TRBJ2-2,CASSLTPQRWSNTGELFF,TGTGCCAGCAGCTTAACGCCCCAGCGGTGGTCGAACACCGGGGAGCTGTTTTTT
TRBV18,many,15,NA,TRBJ2-4,CASSPRGGSGDIQYF,TGTGCCAGCTCACCACGTGGGGGGAGCGGAGACATTCAGTACTTC